The 6 T cell receptor beta chains in this list originate from one sample, sequenced in a study of PD-1 blockade in classical Hodgkin lymphoma. Data came from immunoSEQ multiplex PCR; TCRdb stores just in-frame clones and leaves some out. This sample carries over 80,000 clones, around four fifths of them seen once, and the ten largest clones take about 9.4%. Regarding time point: cycle 4 day 1 (C4D1), after about 6 weeks of nivolumab. Relapse was seen in all patients after autologous stem cell transplantation, and brentuximab vedotin exposure was variable. The sequencing here drew on peripheral blood mononuclear cells (PBMCs), taken before the fourth cycle of nivolumab. All receptors derive from a human donor with classical Hodgkin lymphoma.

The chain uses TRBV28 and TRBJ2-5, with D possibly called TRBD1 or TRBD2 (5 bases each). CDR3 length: 15 residues. The V and J ends lost 3 bases and 2 bases respectively, with 13 bases between them. The germline gives CDR1 MDHEN, CDR2 SYDVKM. The CDR3 DNA is TGTGCCAGCAGTTTCGGGGCGGCCCTACAAGAGACCCAGTACTTC. This translates into CASSFGAALQETQYF. Complete variable domain (other parts from reference TRBV28 and TRBJ2-5): DVKVTQSSRYLVKRTGEKVFLECVQDMDHENMFWYRQDPGLGLRLIYFSYDVKMKEKGDIPEGYSVSREKKERFSLILESASTNQTSMYLCASSFGAALQETQYFGPGTRLLVL.

This clone has just one count. The CDR3 nucleotides are TGTGCCAGCAGCAGAGCGGGGGGTGCGGATCAGCCCCAGCATTTT. This sequence encodes CASSRAGGADQPQHF. The V call is TRBV6-5, the J call TRBJ1-5, with D perhaps TRBD1 (5 bases). Trimming left V 6 bases short and J 5 bases short, with 17 bases between. The CDR3 length is 15 residues. The germline CDR1 and CDR2 sequences are MNHEY and SVGAGI.

In DNA form, the CDR3 reads TGTGCCAGCAGCTTGGACTCAGGGTGGAACACTGAAGCTTTCTTT. Translation gives CASSLDSGWNTEAFF. The genes are TRBV5-4 and TRBJ1-1; TRBD1 is a possible D gene (5 bases). Trimming took off 0 bases at V and 1 base at J, with 10 bases between the two ends. Germline assignment: CDR1 SGHNT and CDR2 YYREEE (reference sequence). The CDR3 loop spans 15 amino acids.

This chain uses TRBV10-3 with TRBJ2-2; 10 nucleotides line up with TRBD2. Germline CDR1 is ENHRY and CDR2 is SYGVKD. The CDR3 has 16 amino acids. V trimming: 6 bases; J trimming: 2 bases; junction bases outside the gene matches: 6. CDR3 bases: TGTGCCATCAGGACCGGGACTAGCGTTAACACCGGGGAGCTGTTTTTT. This codes for CAIRTGTSVNTGELFF.

The genes are TRBV7-9 and TRBJ2-7; 9 positions match TRBD2. Per germline, CDR1 SEHNR and CDR2 FQNEAQ (reference sequence). This CDR3 is built from 17 residues. The trim removed 0 bases at V and 4 bases at J, leaving 10 bases unmatched. CDR3 DNA sequence: TGTGCCAGCAGCTTAGCGCGAGTAGCGGGAGTACCTTACGAGCAGTACTTC. Translated: CASSLARVAGVPYEQYF.

V gene TRBV10-3 combines with J gene TRBJ2-7; TRBD1 might be the D (6 bases). The CDR3 is 15 amino acids. The V and J ends lost 2 bases and 3 bases respectively, with 14 bases between them. Germline loops: CDR1 ENHRY, CDR2 SYGVKD. CDR3 nucleotides: TGTGCCATCAGTGAGGGGGGTCAGGGGCGCTACGAGCAGTACTTC. It is translated as CAISEGGQGRYEQYF.